This T cell receptor (beta chain) emerged from a study of cytomegalovirus exposure and HLA in healthy donors (dated by TCRdb to 2017 to 2019). Describing the broader study: According to a later analysis, the 120 or so validation repertoires were produced on the same platform as the roughly 600 repertoires of the first cohort. The study aimed to test whether cataloging public T cell receptors could reveal signatures of past pathogen exposure. To predict cytomegalovirus infection status, the study combined high-throughput TCR immunosequencing, statistical association of individual TCRs with disease status, and machine learning. A separate validation cohort of more than 100 different subjects was used in addition to the approximately 610-subject first cohort. The full study reports these points: While some public TCRs were present in many individuals, most TCR sequences turned up only very rarely across donors. In both the original and validation cohorts, the classifier was reported to diagnose cytomegalovirus status with high specificity and sensitivity. The authors suggested that the approach could potentially be generalized to other disease states and immunological phenotypes. A later analysis had no HLA typing for the validation cohort, so co-occurrence there was scored across all 110 or so repertoires. A total of roughly 160 TCR beta chains were listed by the study as associated with cytomegalovirus. A later analysis found that TCRs clustered in the first cohort also tended to co-occur in the 110 or so validation repertoires, with roughly 95% of cluster scores above 0. In vitro tests confirmed that a few of the cytomegalovirus-associated TCR beta chains recognize cytomegalovirus antigens.

Libraries were made using the immunoSEQ multiplex PCR assay. The original pipeline was this. A statistical classification framework was built for diagnosing cytomegalovirus status from the catalog of TCR beta chain sequences. Drawn from immuneACCESS, this table holds only the in-frame rearrangements with V and J called that TCRdb kept. Clones are partly lost; checked studies trace under half to an unresolved V gene and leave the rest unexplained. Clone size and the V and J calls come from that table; the DNA yielded D and trimming. The sample yields about 89,000 clones; approximately 88% were counted once. The ten largest clones capture about 12% of the sample. The donors were included in the validation cohort of 130 or so subjects, a group kept apart from the approximately 650-subject first cohort. As regards this clone: Its antigen specificity is not known. Per-nucleotide qualities are absent, and no much larger clonotype sits a single base away.

The specimen sequenced was PBMCs. The sequence was obtained from a woman aged 18-29 years in good health and CMV-seropositive.

The nucleotide sequence reads as follows: TGCGCCAGCAGCTTGGGGGGCAGGGACACTGAAGCTTTCTTT. This yields the protein CASSLGGRDTEAFF. The sequence links TRBV5-1 to TRBJ1-1; the D gene is perhaps TRBD1, from 5 matching bases. The CDR3 covers 14 residues, taking in both the cysteine and the phenylalanine. Just CDR3 DNA is preserved here, 42 bases in frame from base 1. The trim is 0 bases for V and 3 bases for J, with a gap of 9 bases between the germline ends. For CDR1 and CDR2, the germline V gene lists SGHRS and YFSETQ.